The rows below give T cell receptor beta chains drawn from one sample of a study of naive and memory T cell subsets. TCRdb reprocessed the 5' RACE reads via MiXCR and lists one record per CDR3 protein. This table holds roughly 48,000 distinct CDR3 sequences, about 4.5% found once. The receptors originated from a female donor in good health. Each CDR3 is given with its conserved first and last residue. Fields, in order: CDR3 DNA, CDR3 protein, V gene, clone size, D gene, J gene. A D gene is named only where the DNA matches it firmly. Clone size is not always given. Where it is, it says once, few, many or a class for expanded clones.

DNA: TGTGCCAGCAGGCGGGATTCCCAAGAGACCCAGTACTTC; CDR3: CASRRDSQETQYF; V: TRBV28; size: many; D: NA; J: TRBJ2-5
DNA: TGTGCCAGCAAGCCTGGGACTAGCGGAATTGAGCAGTTCTTC; CDR3: CASKPGTSGIEQFF; V: TRBV6-6; size: few; D: TRBD2; J: TRBJ2-1
DNA: TGTGCCAGCAAGGGACAGGGGGCGTCAGGAGATACGCAGTATTTT; CDR3: CASKGQGASGDTQYF; V: TRBV6-4; size: NA; D: TRBD1; J: TRBJ2-3
DNA: TGTGCCACCAGTGATTGGGGGGTGAACACCGGGGAGCTGTTTTTT; CDR3: CATSDWGVNTGELFF; V: TRBV24-1; size: many; D: NA; J: TRBJ2-2
DNA: TGTGCCACCAGGACAGTCCGAAACACCATATATTTT; CDR3: CATRTVRNTIYF; V: TRBV6-5; size: many; D: NA; J: TRBJ1-3
DNA: TGTGCCAGCGGGAACCCAACAGGGAGTTCCTACGAGCAGTACTTC; CDR3: CASGNPTGSSYEQYF; V: TRBV6-2/TRBV6-3; size: few; D: NA; J: TRBJ2-7
DNA: TGTGCCAGCAGTTTATGGACTAGCGGGAGTGCCTACGAGCAGTACTTC; CDR3: CASSLWTSGSAYEQYF; V: TRBV28; size: NA; D: TRBD2; J: TRBJ2-7
DNA: TGCGCCAGCAGCCATCGGGACTTTTGGAACACCGGGGAGCTGTTTTTT; CDR3: CASSHRDFWNTGELFF; V: TRBV4-1; size: few; D: NA; J: TRBJ2-2
DNA: TGTGCCAGCAGGATGTTGTCGGCTGGGGCCAACGTCCTGACTTTC; CDR3: CASRMLSAGANVLTF; V: TRBV28; size: many; D: NA; J: TRBJ2-6
DNA: TGTGCCAGCAGCTGCGGGAATGAGCAGTTCTTC; CDR3: CASSCGNEQFF; V: TRBV7-9; size: few; D: NA; J: TRBJ2-1
DNA: TGTGCCAGCAGCTCCTCTAGCGGGAGCACAGATACGCAGTATTTT; CDR3: CASSSSSGSTDTQYF; V: TRBV7-3; size: many; D: TRBD2; J: TRBJ2-3
DNA: TGTGCCAGCAGCAAAGCGCTTTTGGGGACAGGGGACTACGAGCAGTACTTC; CDR3: CASSKALLGTGDYEQYF; V: TRBV21-1; size: many; D: NA; J: TRBJ2-7
DNA: TGTGCCAGCAGCCCTCCTGAGCCGAACACTGAAGCTTTCTTT; CDR3: CASSPPEPNTEAFF; V: TRBV3-1; size: many; D: NA; J: TRBJ1-1
DNA: TGCAGTGAGGGGGTATTAGGCACAGATACGCAGTATTTT; CDR3: CSEGVLGTDTQYF; V: TRBV20-1; size: many; D: NA; J: TRBJ2-3
DNA: TGTGCCAGCAGCCCAGGGATTTGGCGAGACGACAATGAGCAGTTCTTC; CDR3: CASSPGIWRDDNEQFF; V: TRBV11-2; size: NA; D: NA; J: TRBJ2-1
DNA: TGTGCCAGCTCGAAGGTAGACCAGGGGCGTTTCTCTGGGGCCAACGTCCTGACTTTC; CDR3: CASSKVDQGRFSGANVLTF; V: TRBV19; size: few; D: NA; J: TRBJ2-6
DNA: TGCGCCAGCAGCTTCGGGCTAGCGCAGGTCGAAAACATTCAGTACTTC; CDR3: CASSFGLAQVENIQYF; V: TRBV5-1; size: NA; D: NA; J: TRBJ2-4
DNA: TGTGCCAGCAGTTTATCTGTAGGGGCAGCCGGGGAGCTGTTTTTT; CDR3: CASSLSVGAAGELFF; V: TRBV27; size: many; D: NA; J: TRBJ2-2
DNA: TGTGCCAGCAGTTTGTCAGCGTTTAGCAATCAGCCCCAGCATTTT; CDR3: CASSLSAFSNQPQHF; V: TRBV28; size: many; D: NA; J: TRBJ1-5
DNA: TGTGCCAGCAGCTTCGGGCGATTGGAAAAACTGTTTTTT; CDR3: CASSFGRLEKLFF; V: TRBV7-9; size: many; D: NA; J: TRBJ1-4
DNA: TGTGCCACCAGTTTCCAGTCCGGGAGCACAGATACGCAGTATTTT; CDR3: CATSFQSGSTDTQYF; V: TRBV24-1; size: many; D: NA; J: TRBJ2-3
DNA: TGTGCCAGCAGTGACGGCGGACTAGCGGGGTGGAATGAGCAGTTCTTC; CDR3: CASSDGGLAGWNEQFF; V: TRBV6-4; size: many; D: TRBD2; J: TRBJ2-1
DNA: TGCGCCAGCAGCCAGGACAGGGGGGGGGCCAACGTCCTGACTTTC; CDR3: CASSQDRGGANVLTF; V: TRBV4-3; size: few; D: TRBD1; J: TRBJ2-6
DNA: TGTGCCAGTAGCTTGGGGGCTGGGAACTATGGCTACACCTTC; CDR3: CASSLGAGNYGYTF; V: TRBV5-4; size: NA; D: NA; J: TRBJ1-2
DNA: TGCAGCACTTGGACAGGGGTTATGAACACTGAAGCTTTCTTT; CDR3: CSTWTGVMNTEAFF; V: TRBV29-1; size: many; D: TRBD1; J: TRBJ1-1
DNA: TGTGCCAGCAGCCCCGACTTTCCTTGGGCCAAAAACATTCAGTACTTC; CDR3: CASSPDFPWAKNIQYF; V: TRBV9; size: many; D: NA; J: TRBJ2-4
DNA: TGTGCCAGCAAGAAGGGCGCAGACACTGAAGCTTTCTTT; CDR3: CASKKGADTEAFF; V: TRBV6-5; size: many; D: NA; J: TRBJ1-1
DNA: TGTGCCAGCAGCGTAGGCCGGGTTCAGCAAGAGACCCAGTACTTC; CDR3: CASSVGRVQQETQYF; V: TRBV9; size: many; D: NA; J: TRBJ2-5
DNA: TGTGCCAGCAGCCCCCCTCTAGCGGGACTAAAGACCCAGTACTTC; CDR3: CASSPPLAGLKTQYF; V: TRBV11-2; size: many; D: TRBD2; J: TRBJ2-5
DNA: TGTGCCAGCTCATCACTCTTGAACACCGGGGAGCTGTTTTTT; CDR3: CASSSLLNTGELFF; V: TRBV18; size: once; D: NA; J: TRBJ2-2
DNA: TGTGCCAGCAGTGTAAGAGACAGGGTCGGCTACACCTTC; CDR3: CASSVRDRVGYTF; V: TRBV2; size: many; D: TRBD1; J: TRBJ1-2
DNA: TGTGCCAGCAGCCCCAAGGGTTTAGCGGGAGGGGATGAGCAGTTCTTC; CDR3: CASSPKGLAGGDEQFF; V: TRBV2; size: many; D: TRBD2; J: TRBJ2-1
DNA: TGTGCCAGCAGTGAAGGGACAGGGTTTTACTTCGGTGAAGCTTTCTTT; CDR3: CASSEGTGFYFGEAFF; V: TRBV2; size: few; D: TRBD1; J: TRBJ1-1
DNA: TGTGCCAGCAGCCAAGATCTTTCCCCAGGTTACTCCTACGAGCAGTACTTC; CDR3: CASSQDLSPGYSYEQYF; V: TRBV14; size: many; D: NA; J: TRBJ2-7
DNA: TGTGCCAGCAGTCGCAATGAGCAGTTCTTC; CDR3: CASSRNEQFF; V: TRBV12-3/TRBV12-4; size: many; D: NA; J: TRBJ2-1
DNA: TGTGCCAGCAGTTTATTGGGCGGAGCCTCCTACGAGCAGTACTTC; CDR3: CASSLLGGASYEQYF; V: TRBV28; size: NA; D: NA; J: TRBJ2-7
DNA: TGTGCCAGCACCCAGGGGGGGAGGCCGCAGTTCTTC; CDR3: CASTQGGRPQFF; V: TRBV9; size: many; D: NA; J: TRBJ2-1
DNA: TGTGCCAGCAGTTTATATAGGGGACCCCCCTACAATGAGCAGTTCTTC; CDR3: CASSLYRGPPYNEQFF; V: TRBV28; size: many; D: NA; J: TRBJ2-1
DNA: TGTGCCAGCAGAACCACTAGCGGGGGCTACAATGAGCAGTTCTTC; CDR3: CASRTTSGGYNEQFF; V: TRBV27; size: few; D: TRBD2; J: TRBJ2-1
DNA: TGTGCCAGCAGTCCAGACTGGGATTGGAACACTGAAGCTTTCTTT; CDR3: CASSPDWDWNTEAFF; V: TRBV12-3/TRBV12-4; size: many; D: NA; J: TRBJ1-1
DNA: TGTGCCAGCAGTTGGTGGGGCACCGGGGAGCTGTTTTTT; CDR3: CASSWWGTGELFF; V: TRBV27; size: few; D: NA; J: TRBJ2-2
DNA: TGCGCCAGCAGCGAAAGGGACAGCATGAACACTGAAGCTTTCTTT; CDR3: CASSERDSMNTEAFF; V: TRBV5-1; size: many; D: TRBD1; J: TRBJ1-1
DNA: TGTGCCAGTAGTACCGCCCTACTAGCGACCAACAATGAGCAGTTCTTC; CDR3: CASSTALLATNNEQFF; V: TRBV19; size: many; D: TRBD2; J: TRBJ2-1
DNA: TGTGCCAGCAGCCAGGACGGTATAGAGACCCAGTACTTC; CDR3: CASSQDGIETQYF; V: TRBV7-2; size: many; D: NA; J: TRBJ2-5
DNA: TGCGCCAGCAGCCCCGGGGACGAGCAGCCCCAGCATTTT; CDR3: CASSPGDEQPQHF; V: TRBV5-1; size: many; D: NA; J: TRBJ1-5
DNA: TGTGCCAGTATCTCCGCCGGGCTAACCACCGGGGAGCTGTTTTTT; CDR3: CASISAGLTTGELFF; V: TRBV19; size: NA; D: NA; J: TRBJ2-2
DNA: TGTGCCAGTACACCGTTCGGGTCCTACGAGCAGTACTTC; CDR3: CASTPFGSYEQYF; V: TRBV3-1; size: many; D: NA; J: TRBJ2-7
DNA: TGTGCCCTCACCTGGGCGGTCACCGGGGAGCTGTTTTTT; CDR3: CALTWAVTGELFF; V: TRBV2; size: few; D: NA; J: TRBJ2-2
DNA: TGTGCCAGCAGGCAAGCCGGGACAGGGGATGGCTACACCTTC; CDR3: CASRQAGTGDGYTF; V: TRBV4-2; size: many; D: TRBD1; J: TRBJ1-2